What follows are 15 T cell receptor beta chains derived from one specimen sequenced in a study of CD8 T cells in Susac syndrome. The authors reverse transcribed roughly 0.5 to 1 ug RNA with random hexamers. TCRdb called the immunoSEQ multiplex PCR reads again in MiXCR, with one record for every CDR3 protein. In the table there are about 150,000 distinct CDR3 sequences, around 93% of which are singletons. What was sequenced was CD8+ T cells from PBMCs. Source of these receptors: a human donor with Susac syndrome.

The chain employs TRBV3-1 and TRBJ2-7; no clear D. CDR1 is LGHDT and CDR2 is YNNKEL in the germline V gene (reference sequence). This CDR3 has 14 residues. V lost 1 base to trimming and J lost 5 bases, with 12 bases between them. CDR3 DNA sequence: TGTGCCAGCAGCCAAGTCTATTCCGCGGACGAGCAGTACTTC. It translates to CASSQVYSADEQYF.

This clonotype appeared once. J is TRBJ2-1 and V is TRBV6-5, with no clear D. Between the trimmed V and J ends, which lost 3 bases and 9 bases, there was a span of 18 bases. There are 15 residues in the CDR3. Germline loops: CDR1 MNHEY, CDR2 SVGAGI. CDR3 sequence reads: CASSYPPTVSSEQFF. The CDR3 DNA follows: TGTGCCAGCAGTTATCCACCGACTGTATCAAGTGAGCAGTTCTTC.

V is TRBV5-1 and J is TRBJ1-1; 8 nucleotides align to TRBD1. CDR1 and CDR2 from the germline V gene are SGHRS and YFSETQ. There are 16 residues in the CDR3. Unmatched junction bases numbered 11, after V lost 1 base and J lost 6 bases. CDR3 sequence: CASSLSRTGSDPEAFF. CDR3 bases: TGCGCCAGCAGCTTGTCTCGGACAGGGTCGGATCCTGAAGCTTTCTTT.

V and J are TRBV29-1 and TRBJ2-1; a weak D match, TRBD2 (5 bases). CDR1 is SQVTM, CDR2 ANQGSEA, per germline. The CDR3 covers 17 residues. V was cut by 0 bases and J by 2 bases, with 17 bases left in between. The CDR3 protein is CSVEDLGGRVPYNEQFF. CDR3 in DNA: TGCAGCGTTGAAGATTTAGGAGGAAGGGTTCCCTACAATGAGCAGTTCTTC.

V and J are TRBV9 and TRBJ2-2, with 8 bases matching TRBD2. This CDR3 contains 15 residues. Looked up from germline, CDR1 is SGDLS and CDR2 is YYNGEE. J gave up 4 bases and V 4 bases, and 6 bases lay outside the gene matches. CDR3 residues: CASSLTGGGTGELFF. In nucleotides, the CDR3 is TGTGCCAGCAGCCTAACCGGGGGGGGCACCGGGGAGCTGTTTTTT. Full variable domain (outside the CDR3, taken from reference TRBV9 and TRBJ2-2): DSGVTQTPKHLITATGQRVTLRCSPRSGDLSVYWYQQSLDQGLQFLIQYYNGEERAKGNILERFSAQQFPDLHSELNLSSLELGDSALYFCASSLTGGGTGELFFGEGSRLTVL.

The CDR3 nucleotides read TGCGCCAGCAGCCCAACAGGGATGGTCTACGAGCAGTACTTC. Its translation is CASSPTGMVYEQYF. This chain joins TRBV5-1 and TRBJ2-7, with D perhaps TRBD1 (6 bases). The germline V gene has CDR1 SGHRS and CDR2 YFSETQ. V lost 4 bases to trimming and J lost 3 bases, with 14 bases between them. CDR3 length: 14 residues.

The chain has TRBV19 and TRBJ2-7; 8 bases match TRBD1. The junction had 7 bases not matched to a gene; V was cut back by 8 bases and J by 7 bases. The germline gives CDR1 LNHDA, CDR2 SQIVND (reference sequence). The length of the CDR3 is 12 residues. CDR3: CASHSGGEEQYF. CDR3 DNA: TGTGCCAGTCATTCAGGGGGCGAAGAGCAGTACTTC.

The genes are TRBV25-1 and TRBJ1-2; 8 bases line up with TRBD1. The germline V gene encodes CDR1 MGHDK and CDR2 SYGVNS. V lost 7 bases, J lost 7 bases, and 8 bases stayed unmatched. The CDR3 is made up of 13 amino acids. Written as DNA, the CDR3 is TGTGCCAGCACCCCAGGGGGCCCCCTTGGCTACACCTTC. Protein sequence: CASTPGGPLGYTF.

The genes are TRBV27 and TRBJ1-2; maybe TRBD1 (5 bases). The V and J ends lost 8 bases and 4 bases respectively, with 8 bases between them. Germline assignment: CDR1 MNHEY and CDR2 SMNVEV (reference sequence). The CDR3 has 11 amino acids. CDR3 region: CASAGLYGYTF. For the CDR3, the DNA is TGTGCCAGCGCGGGACTCTATGGCTACACCTTC.

J is TRBJ2-7 and V is TRBV27; D might be TRBD2 (6 bases). With 3 bases removed from V and 7 bases from J, the gap between germline ends came to 25 bases. The germline CDR1 and CDR2 sequences are MNHEY and SMNVEV (reference sequence). The CDR3 length is 17 residues. CDR3 amino acids: CASSFRFAGSPREEQYF. The CDR3, as DNA: TGTGCCAGCAGTTTTAGATTTGCGGGCTCCCCACGGGAGGAGCAGTACTTC.

The chain couples TRBV5-5 to TRBJ2-1; 7 nucleotides align to TRBD2. This CDR3 contains 15 residues. CDR1 and CDR2 (germline): SGHKS, YYEKEE (reference sequence). Trimming removed 3 bases from V and 8 bases from J; junction bases left unmatched: 11. In DNA form, the CDR3 reads TGTGCCAGCAGCTGGGGCGGGGGTGTCAATCATGAGCAGTTCTTC. It is translated as CASSWGGGVNHEQFF.

CDR3 nucleotides: TGTGCCAGCAAGGGCGGAACGAACACTGAAGCTTTCTTT. Its translation: CASKGGTNTEAFF. The chain carries TRBV2 and TRBJ1-1, with no clear D. Between the trimmed V and J ends, which lost 7 bases and 1 base, there was a span of 10 bases. Germline V gene data show CDR1 as SNHLY and CDR2 as FYNNEI. The CDR3 sequence is 13 residues long.

The CDR3 spells CASSLNGGPEAFF. Here the CDR3 DNA reads TGTGCCAGCAGCCTCAACGGGGGTCCTGAAGCTTTCTTT. The rearrangement links TRBV14 to TRBJ1-1; TRBD1 is a possible D gene (5 bases). V was shortened by 4 bases and J by 6 bases, with 12 bases between the two germline ends. The CDR3 loop spans 13 amino acids. Germline CDR1 reads SGHDN; CDR2 reads FVKESK.

The V and J genes are TRBV19 and TRBJ1-1; no definite D call. CDR3 length: 17 amino acids. The germline gives CDR1 LNHDA, CDR2 SQIVND (reference sequence). The ends were cut back, 3 bases at V and 6 bases at J, with 23 bases in the middle. The CDR3 is CASSIGGGFPQWAEAFF. The CDR3, as DNA: TGTGCCAGTAGTATTGGTGGAGGGTTCCCACAGTGGGCTGAAGCTTTCTTT.

This chain uses TRBV20-1 with TRBJ2-1; D is unclear. The CDR3 loop spans 13 amino acids. V was shortened by 6 bases and J by 3 bases, with 12 bases between the two germline ends. Germline CDR1 DFQATT, CDR2 SNEGSKA (reference sequence). The CDR3 loop is CSAHERLYNEQFF. DNA for the CDR3: TGCAGTGCCCACGAACGGCTCTACAATGAGCAGTTCTTC.